These 25 T cell receptor beta chains were all obtained from the same sample, sequenced in a study of T cell responses to AZD1222 COVID-19 vaccine. Profiled with immunoSEQ multiplex PCR; TCRdb holds only in-frame clones, not every one. The sample holds some 18,000 clones, roughly 76% seen once. The source material was peripheral blood, sampled 28 days after the second AZD1222 dose. The receptors stem from an adult who received the AZD1222 COVID-19 vaccine.

The CDR3 is CASSQDPVAEDSYNEQFF. CDR3 DNA: TGCGCCAGCAGCCAAGATCCGGTAGCGGAGGACTCCTACAATGAGCAGTTCTTC. This sequence joins TRBV4-3 and TRBJ2-1, with a tentative D call TRBD2 (6 bases). Trimming shortened V by 0 bases and J by 0 bases, and 15 bases separated the two germline ends. CDR1 is LGHNA and CDR2 is YSLEER in the germline V gene. CDR3 length: 18 residues.

The gene calls are TRBV27 and TRBJ2-5, with D maybe TRBD1 (5 bases). V shed 2 bases and J shed 3 bases, with 16 bases lying between them. Germline loops: CDR1 MNHEY, CDR2 SMNVEV (reference sequence). CDR3 length: 16 amino acids. CDR3 residues: CASSLGIGGAEETQYF. CDR3 DNA: TGTGCCAGCAGTTTAGGCATAGGTGGGGCTGAAGAGACCCAGTACTTC.

This chain links TRBV18 with TRBJ2-1, with 8 bases identical to TRBD2. Germline CDR1 reads KGHSH; CDR2 reads LQKENI. Trimming removed 3 bases from V and 5 bases from J; junction bases left unmatched: 0. The length of the CDR3 is 13 residues. The CDR3 sequence: CASSPGRDNEQFF. CDR3 in DNA: TGTGCCAGCTCACCCGGGAGGGACAATGAGCAGTTCTTC.

J is TRBJ1-6 and V is TRBV6-5; D is unresolved. V was shortened by 8 bases and J by 3 bases, with 8 bases between the two germline ends. This CDR3 is 13 amino acids long. Germline V lookup: CDR1 MNHEY, CDR2 SVGAGI. As DNA, the CDR3 is TGTGCCAGCCAGGACCACTATAATTCACCCCTCCACTTT. It yields the protein CASQDHYNSPLHF.

The gene calls are TRBV10-3 and TRBJ2-3; D possibly corresponds to TRBD2 (6 bases). Germline CDR1 and CDR2: ENHRY and SYGVKD. V lost 4 bases to trimming and J lost 6 bases, with 8 bases between them. The length of the CDR3 is 12 residues. CDR3 sequence: CAISGDSDTQYF. The CDR3, as DNA: TGTGCCATCAGTGGGGACTCGGATACGCAGTATTTT.

The V call is TRBV3-1 (or the pseudogene TRBV3-2), the J call TRBJ1-2, with D uncertain. Germline CDR1 and CDR2: LGHDT and YNNKEL (reference sequence). Deletions cut 2 bases from V and 3 bases from J, with 13 bases between. The CDR3 covers 15 residues. CDR3 sequence (DNA): TGTGCCAGCAGCCAAAGAGGGAACGGAGACTATGGCTACACCTTC. This translates into CASSQRGNGDYGYTF.

The chain combines TRBV12-5 with TRBJ2-3, with 8 bases aligning to TRBD1. The CDR3 has 13 amino acids. V shed 6 bases and J 4 bases; nucleotides not matched to a gene: 3. Germline loops: CDR1 LGHNT, CDR2 FRNRAP. The CDR3 region is CASGVQGADTQYF. The CDR3 DNA sequence: TGTGCTAGTGGAGTACAGGGGGCAGATACGCAGTATTTT.

The CDR3 DNA follows: TGTGCTAGTGGTTTGACTTGGGGCCGGGGGCAGCCAAAGAGCTCCTACGAGCAGTACTTC. Translated, it gives CASGLTWGRGQPKSSYEQYF. This chain connects TRBV12-5 to TRBJ2-7; tentatively, D is TRBD1 or TRBD2 (6 bases each). CDR3 length: 20 amino acids. The ends were cut back, 2 bases at V and 0 bases at J, with 26 bases in the middle. CDR1 is LGHNT, CDR2 FRNRAP, per germline.

The rearrangement uses TRBV18 and TRBJ2-5, with D perhaps matching TRBD1 (5 bases). The CDR3 has 14 amino acids. Germline V gene sequence: CDR1 KGHSH, CDR2 LQKENI. V lost 2 bases, J lost 2 bases, and 9 bases lay in between. Written as DNA, the CDR3 is TGTGCCAGCTCACCAGACAGACAACAAGAGACCCAGTACTTC. Protein: CASSPDRQQETQYF.

The chain recombines TRBV6-4 with TRBJ2-7, with 8 bases fitting TRBD1. This CDR3 has 13 residues. Trimming removed 9 bases from V and 2 bases from J; junction bases left unmatched: 6. Germline assignment: CDR1 MRHNA and CDR2 SNTAGT. As DNA, the CDR3 is TGTGCCAGTTACCGGGACAGGCCCTACGAGCAGTACTTC. Translating gives CASYRDRPYEQYF.

The V gene is TRBV7-9, the J gene TRBJ2-3, with 8 nucleotides matching TRBD1. The germline gives CDR1 SEHNR, CDR2 FQNEAQ (reference sequence). The CDR3 has 17 residues. The V gene end was trimmed by 0 bases and the J gene end by 5 bases; junction bases not matched to a gene: 10. The CDR3 region is CASSLADRDRWEDTQYF. CDR3 bases: TGTGCCAGCAGCTTAGCGGACCGGGACAGGTGGGAAGATACGCAGTATTTT.

This clone was observed once. V and J are TRBV7-9 and TRBJ2-3; 11 bases match TRBD2. V lost 6 bases, J lost 4 bases, and 6 bases stayed unmatched. This CDR3 contains 15 residues. Germline CDR1 and CDR2: SEHNR and FQNEAQ (reference sequence). The DNA of the CDR3 is TGTGCCAGCAGGGGACTAGCGGTGGGTGCAGATACGCAGTATTTT. Translating gives CASRGLAVGADTQYF.

This chain uses TRBV24-1 with TRBJ2-3; TRBD1 matches at 7 bases. The junction had 13 bases not matched to a gene; V was cut back by 2 bases and J by 3 bases. Germline V gene data show CDR1 as KGHDR and CDR2 as SFDVKD. The CDR3 runs 18 residues. CDR3 DNA: TGTGCCACCAGTGATTCAGTCGCTACAGGGGAGTGGACAGATACGCAGTATTTT. Its translation is CATSDSVATGEWTDTQYF.

The chain joins TRBV7-3 to TRBJ2-3; TRBD1 matches 8 bases. The CDR3 covers 16 residues. The J segment lost 4 bases and the V segment lost 0 bases, leaving 6 bases of the junction unmatched. Germline-derived CDR1 and CDR2 are SGHTA and FQGTGA. The CDR3 sequence: CASSLTPDREADTQYF. The CDR3 nucleotides are TGTGCCAGCAGCTTAACCCCGGACAGGGAAGCAGATACGCAGTATTTT.

This chain joins TRBV13 and TRBJ2-7; D uncertain. V was pared by 5 bases and J by 1 base, with 21 bases between. This CDR3 is 17 amino acids long. In germline, CDR1 is PRHDT, CDR2 FYEKMQ (reference sequence). CDR3 protein: CASSRAPSTGASYEQYF. Here the CDR3 DNA reads TGTGCCAGCAGCCGGGCTCCCAGCACCGGCGCTTCCTACGAGCAGTACTTC.

The CDR3 DNA is TGTGCCAGCAGCTTGGAATCGGACGCATACACCATATATTTT. Protein product: CASSLESDAYTIYF. The chain recombines TRBV5-4 with TRBJ1-3; no firm D call. The germline V gene encodes CDR1 SGHNT and CDR2 YYREEE (reference sequence). V was cut by 0 bases and J by 8 bases, with 12 bases left in between. This CDR3 has 14 residues. Based on the CDR3 plus reference TRBV5-4 and TRBJ1-3, the full variable domain is ETGVTQSPTHLIKTRGQQVTLRCSSQSGHNTVSWYQQALGQGPQFIFQYYREEENGRGNFPPRFSGLQFPNYSSELNVNALELDDSALYLCASSLESDAYTIYFGEGSWLTVV.

The chain carries TRBV19 and TRBJ2-1, with TRBD2 matching 9 bases. The CDR3 sequence is 14 residues long. Germline trimming cut 3 bases from V and 12 bases from J; bases unmatched to any gene: 9. Germline V gene data show CDR1 as LNHDA and CDR2 as SQIVND (reference sequence). CDR3 loop: CASSIGLAGTTQFF. The CDR3 DNA reads TGTGCCAGTAGTATCGGGCTAGCGGGGACAACGCAGTTCTTC. Using reference TRBV19 and TRBJ2-1 for the parts outside the CDR3, the full variable domain is DGGITQSPKYLFRKEGQNVTLSCEQNLNHDAMYWYRQDPGQGLRLIYYSQIVNDFQKGDIAEGYSVSREKKESFPLTVTSAQKNPTAFYLCASSIGLAGTTQFFGPGTRLTVL.

The V call is TRBV7-2, the J call TRBJ1-2; 8 bases map to TRBD1. V was clipped by 5 bases and J by 4 bases; unmatched bases: 3. Germline CDR1 is SGHTA and CDR2 is FQGNSA. CDR3 length equals 13 residues. In DNA form, the CDR3 reads TGTGCCAGCAGCACGGACAGGGTCTATGGCTACACCTTC. Protein product: CASSTDRVYGYTF.

The rearrangement joins TRBV6-1 to TRBJ2-5; D gene ambiguous. Germline assignment: CDR1 MNHNS and CDR2 SASEGT. The ends were cut back, 0 bases at V and 1 base at J, with 9 bases in the middle. This CDR3 region has 15 residues. CDR3 sequence reads: CASSEALSGQETQYF. CDR3 coding DNA: TGTGCCAGCAGTGAAGCGCTATCGGGCCAAGAGACCCAGTACTTC.

The chain is built from TRBV5-1 and TRBJ2-3, with 13 bases identical to TRBD2. The CDR3 consists of 16 residues. Germline assignment: CDR1 SGHRS and CDR2 YFSETQ. The junction had 5 bases not matched to a gene; V was cut back by 3 bases and J by 4 bases. The chain's CDR3 is CASSSRLAGGPDTQYF. CDR3 in DNA: TGCGCCAGCAGCTCTCGACTAGCGGGAGGCCCAGATACGCAGTATTTT.

In DNA form, the CDR3 reads TGTGCCAGCAGCCATGAGACAGCGGCGTATGGCTACACCTTC. It codes for CASSHETAAYGYTF. The rearrangement uses TRBV3-1 (or the pseudogene TRBV3-2) and TRBJ1-2, with TRBD1 as a possible D gene (5 bases). Trimming cost V 3 bases and J 5 bases, with 13 bases left between them. Germline V lookup: CDR1 LGHDT, CDR2 YNNKEL (reference sequence). CDR3 size: 14 residues.

This chain's CDR3 is CASSVDYGAEAFF. CDR3 DNA sequence: TGTGCCAGCAGTGTTGATTATGGGGCTGAAGCTTTCTTT. The chain couples TRBV2 to TRBJ1-1; unclear D gene. The V gene's germline CDR1 is SNHLY and CDR2 FYNNEI. Trimming removed 4 bases at V and 6 bases at J, with 12 bases between. This CDR3 contains 13 residues. The whole variable domain, filled in from reference TRBV2 and TRBJ1-1, reads EPEVTQTPSHQVTQMGQEVILRCVPISNHLYFYWYRQILGQKVEFLVSFYNNEISEKSEIFDDQFSVERPDGSNFTLKIRSTKLEDSAMYFCASSVDYGAEAFFGQGTRLTVV.

The chain's CDR3 is CASSIWGNTEAFF. CDR3 nucleotides: TGTGCCAGTAGTATTTGGGGGAACACTGAAGCTTTCTTT. The chain joins TRBV19 to TRBJ1-1, with D unclear. With 3 bases removed from V and 1 base from J, the gap between germline ends came to 6 bases. Germline V CDR1 and CDR2: LNHDA, SQIVND (reference sequence). The CDR3 is 13 amino acids.

The J gene is TRBJ2-3, the V gene TRBV7-7; perhaps TRBD2 as D (6 bases). The CDR3 is made up of 13 amino acids. V was pared by 5 bases and J by 5 bases, with 11 bases between. The germline V gene has CDR1 SSHAT and CDR2 FNYEAQ (reference sequence). CDR3 region: CASSPAEGDTQYF. CDR3 bases: TGTGCCAGCAGCCCCGCGGAGGGAGATACGCAGTATTTT.

The V call is TRBV2, the J call TRBJ2-2, with D possibly TRBD1 on 5 matching bases. The V end was cut by 6 bases, the J end by 4 bases, with 12 bases between. The CDR3 length is 14 residues. Germline V gene lookup returns CDR1 SNHLY and CDR2 FYNNEI. The CDR3 is CASSQRQITGELFF. CDR3 nucleotide sequence: TGTGCCAGCAGCCAGAGACAGATCACCGGGGAGCTGTTTTTT.